This is a list of T cell receptor beta chains from one sample in a study of shared clonotypes between healthy human individuals. Assay used: immunoSEQ multiplex PCR; TCRdb lists only in-frame clones, some missing. The sample holds around 1,100,000 clones, roughly 80% seen once. The sample comprised memory CD4+ T cells from PBMCs. Every receptor here comes from a man between 18 and 35 years old in good health. Some clones in this sample may be carry-over from other donors' samples. Both conserved end residues are part of each CDR3. Each record gives: clone size, D gene, V gene, J gene, CDR3 DNA, CDR3 protein. The D gene is left open where the match is weak. Clone size appears in some rows only: once, few, many, or a class for an expanded clone.

once	-	TRBV30	TRBJ2-7	TGTGCCTGGAGGGGACTCCAAAGCTCCTACGAGCAGTACTTC	CAWRGLQSSYEQYF
-	-	TRBV11-2	TRBJ2-7	TGTGCCAGCAGCTTAGAACCAGTAGGATCCTACGAGCAGTACTTC	CASSLEPVGSYEQYF
-	TRBD2	TRBV4-1	TRBJ2-5	TGCGCCAGCAGCCAAGATACTAGCGGGAGAACCCAGTACTTC	CASSQDTSGRTQYF
few	-	TRBV4-3	TRBJ1-2	TGCGCCAGCAGCCAAGACCCGGGTTTGGGAGGCTACACCTTC	CASSQDPGLGGYTF
-	TRBD1	TRBV6-1	TRBJ1-3	TGTGCCAGCGGACAGGGGGACGGAAACACCATATATTTT	CASGQGDGNTIYF
-	-	TRBV7-3	TRBJ2-2	TGTGCCAGCAGCGGTTTCGGGGGCCGAGACACCGGGGAGCTGTTTTTT	CASSGFGGRDTGELFF
-	TRBD1	TRBV28	TRBJ1-1	TGTGCCAGCAGCATACCGGGACAGGGAAGAACTGAAGCTTTCTTT	CASSIPGQGRTEAFF
-	-	TRBV7-2	TRBJ1-5	TGTGCCAGCAGCTTAGCGCCGATTAATCAGCCCCAGCATTTT	CASSLAPINQPQHF
-	-	TRBV7-2	TRBJ1-2	TGTGCCAGCAGCCAAGACAACGGGGGACTGTATGGCTACACCTTC	CASSQDNGGLYGYTF
once	-	TRBV10-3	TRBJ2-2	TGTGCCATCCGGGGAGTCGACACCGGGGAGCTGTTTTTT	CAIRGVDTGELFF
-	TRBD1	TRBV7-9	TRBJ1-1	TGTGCCAGCAGCTTAGACAGGGGGGCGAACACTGAAGCTTTCTTT	CASSLDRGANTEAFF
-	TRBD2	TRBV18	TRBJ2-3	TGTGCCAGCTCACCTCCCGGGACTAGTCGAGATACGCAGTATTTT	CASSPPGTSRDTQYF
-	TRBD1	TRBV2	TRBJ2-7	TGTGCCAGCAGTAACGGGGACAGCTTTACCTACGAGCAGTACTTC	CASSNGDSFTYEQYF
-	-	TRBV11-3	TRBJ2-4	TGTGCCAGCAGCCCCGCGGCGATAGCCAAAAACATTCAGTACTTC	CASSPAAIAKNIQYF
few	-	TRBV10-3	TRBJ1-3	TGTGCCATCAGTGAAACGGGGACACGTCTCGCCTCTGGAAACACCATATATTTT	CAISETGTRLASGNTIYF
-	-	TRBV29-1	TRBJ2-3	TGCAGCGTTGACTCAGGGGCTGGGCGGGATACGCAGTATTTT	CSVDSGAGRDTQYF
-	-	TRBV5-1	TRBJ2-1	TGCGCCACCCGTGAGGGATTAAGCTCCTACAATGAGCAGTTCTTC	CATREGLSSYNEQFF
-	-	TRBV7-9	TRBJ2-7	TGTGCCAGCAGCTTAGGGGTGGTCTACGAGCAGTACTTC	CASSLGVVYEQYF
once	TRBD1	TRBV6-5	TRBJ1-5	TGTGCCAGCAGTTACTCCGGGACAGGGCTCGGGCAGCCCCAGCATTTT	CASSYSGTGLGQPQHF
-	-	TRBV29-1	TRBJ2-3	TGCAGCGTTGAAGACCCGAAGGAGGCAGGGGATAGCACAGATACGCAGTATTTT	CSVEDPKEAGDSTDTQYF
-	-	TRBV6-6	TRBJ2-3	TGTGCCAGCAGTTACCGGGAACCGAGGACCGCAGATACGCAGTATTTT	CASSYREPRTADTQYF
-	-	TRBV2	TRBJ2-1	TGTGCCAGCATGAGCGGCTCCTACAATGAGCAGTTCTTC	CASMSGSYNEQFF
-	-	TRBV27	TRBJ1-4	TGTGCCAGCAGCCGTTACAGGGAAGACAATGAAAAACTGTTTTTT	CASSRYREDNEKLFF
-	TRBD1	TRBV5-6	TRBJ2-3	TGTGCCAGCAGCTCCAATTATAGACAGGGGAGGCCGGATACGCAGTATTTT	CASSSNYRQGRPDTQYF
-	TRBD1	TRBV19	TRBJ2-7	TGTGCCAGTAGCCTGGGGGACAGGGGGCTATACGAGCAGTACTTC	CASSLGDRGLYEQYF
-	-	TRBV30	TRBJ2-7	TGTGCCTGGAGTGTATCTTTAGGGGTGTACGAGCAGTACTTC	CAWSVSLGVYEQYF
few	TRBD1	TRBV5-1	TRBJ1-2	TGCGCCAGCAGCCTCTCGGGACAGGGGTCTGATGGCTACACCTTC	CASSLSGQGSDGYTF
-	TRBD2	TRBV18	TRBJ2-1	TGTGCCAGCTCACTCTCAGCGGGATACAATGAGCAGTTCTTC	CASSLSAGYNEQFF